A single sample gave rise to the 6 T cell receptor beta chains below, sequenced in a study of blood T cell repertoires in COVID-19. Method: immunoSEQ multiplex PCR; TCRdb's copy keeps in-frame clones and lacks some. The repertoire holds fewer than 200,000 clones, approximately 92% seen once, with around 4.6% in the top ten. Sample: peripheral blood. Source of these receptors: a man aged 25-40 years with COVID-19, enrolled during active disease.

The rearrangement uses TRBV9 and TRBJ2-2, with 7 bases identical to TRBD2. V lost 2 bases, J lost 2 bases, and 3 bases stayed unmatched. CDR1 and CDR2 (germline): SGDLS, YYNGEE. CDR3 size: 15 residues. This chain's CDR3 is CASSVRGSNTGELFF. CDR3 nucleotides: TGTGCCAGCAGCGTCCGCGGGAGTAACACCGGGGAGCTGTTTTTT.

The rearrangement links TRBV7-2 to TRBJ1-2; 7 bases agree with TRBD1. The V segment lost 3 bases and the J segment 4 bases; nucleotides outside the gene matches: 11. The CDR3 runs to 16 residues. Germline V gene sequence: CDR1 SGHTA, CDR2 FQGNSA. The chain's CDR3 is CASSFNRDSLFYGYTF. CDR3 coding DNA: TGTGCCAGCAGCTTTAACCGGGACAGCCTTTTCTATGGCTACACCTTC.

This chain links TRBV3-1 (or the pseudogene TRBV3-2) with TRBJ2-3; TRBD2 aligns across 11 bases. The trim removed 3 bases at V and 3 bases at J, leaving 5 bases unmatched. Per the germline V gene, CDR1 is LGHDT and CDR2 is YNNKEL (reference sequence). The CDR3 covers 16 residues. DNA for the CDR3: TGTGCCAGCAGCCACTACACTAGCGGGGGTACAGATACGCAGTATTTT. It codes for CASSHYTSGGTDTQYF.

The CDR3 loop reads CASSLSGQPYGYTF. CDR3 in DNA: TGTGCCAGCAGTTTATCGGGACAGCCCTATGGCTACACCTTC. The chain links TRBV27 to TRBJ1-2; the match to TRBD1 covers 7 bases. V dropped 0 bases and J dropped 4; count of bases not matched to a gene: 2. This CDR3 is built from 14 residues. Germline assignment: CDR1 MNHEY and CDR2 SMNVEV (reference sequence).

The V gene is TRBV10-1, the J gene TRBJ2-7; TRBD2 agrees at 12 bases. The CDR3 length is 14 residues. Trimming took 8 bases from V and 5 from J; bases not matched to a gene: 7. Germline values: CDR1 WNHNN, CDR2 SYGVQD (reference sequence). The CDR3 DNA reads as TGCGCCAGCTTGACTAGCGGGAGAAGGGACGAGCAGTACTTC. Protein sequence: CASLTSGRRDEQYF.

This clone showed up just a few times. The chain combines TRBV9 with TRBJ1-5, with D uncertain. Per the germline V gene, CDR1 is SGDLS and CDR2 is YYNGEE. There are 13 residues in the CDR3. V was clipped by 3 bases and J by 0 bases, with 4 bases between them. The DNA of the CDR3 is TGTGCCAGCAGCGAACATAGCAATCAGCCCCAGCATTTT. It is translated as CASSEHSNQPQHF. Using reference TRBV9 and TRBJ1-5 for the parts outside the CDR3, the full variable domain is DSGVTQTPKHLITATGQRVTLRCSPRSGDLSVYWYQQSLDQGLQFLIQYYNGEERAKGNILERFSAQQFPDLHSELNLSSLELGDSALYFCASSEHSNQPQHFGDGTRLSIL.